Shown below are 10 T cell receptor beta chains from a single sample sequenced in a study of graft-versus-host responses after intestinal transplantation. Antigen specificity for these receptors is unknown. Sequencing used immunoSEQ multiplex PCR; TCRdb keeps in-frame clones, though not all of them. The sample lists about 84,000 clones, about 91% occurring once. The sample in question was unstimulated CD4+ T cells sorted from spleen or lymph node cells, obtained before transplant. These receptors were taken from a human donor who was the organ donor for an intestinal transplant.

The chain employs TRBV25-1 and TRBJ1-1, with D possibly TRBD1 on 5 matching bases. The V end lost 2 bases, the J end lost 1 base, and 11 bases lay between the germline ends. There are 15 residues in the CDR3. The germline gives CDR1 MGHDK, CDR2 SYGVNS. The CDR3 loop is CASSELAGWNTEAFF. The CDR3 DNA is TGTGCCAGCAGTGAACTTGCAGGGTGGAACACTGAAGCTTTCTTT.

The chain recombines TRBV10-2 with TRBJ2-3, with 12 bases matching TRBD2. J lost 4 bases, V lost 11 bases, and 7 bases had no gene match. Germline CDR1 is WSHSY and CDR2 is SAAADI. The CDR3 totals 14 residues. The chain's CDR3 is CASRTSGKPDTQYF. The CDR3 coding sequence is TGCGCCTCTCGGACTAGCGGGAAACCAGATACGCAGTATTTT.

V and J are TRBV28 and TRBJ2-3, with 11 bases that match TRBD2. This CDR3 has 17 amino acids. V lost 3 bases and J lost 1; bases outside the gene matches: 6. Looked up from germline, CDR1 is MDHEN and CDR2 is SYDVKM. CDR3 region: CASSLVAGGHGTDTQYF. The CDR3 DNA reads as TGTGCCAGCAGTTTGGTAGCGGGAGGGCATGGCACAGATACGCAGTATTTT.

The genes are TRBV15 and TRBJ2-1; 10 bases agree with TRBD2. CDR1 is LNHNV, CDR2 YYDKDF, per germline (reference sequence). The V and J ends lost 1 base and 7 bases, in that order; junction bases with no gene match: 4. The CDR3 spans 15 residues. In DNA, the CDR3 is TGTGCCACCAGCAGAGGCCTAGCGGGAGAGAATGAGCAGTTCTTC. Translating gives CATSRGLAGENEQFF.

The chain joins TRBV7-7 to TRBJ2-5, with 7 bases identical to TRBD2. Germline trimming cut 5 bases from V and 1 base from J; bases unmatched to any gene: 7. CDR3 length equals 15 residues. Germline CDR1 and CDR2: SSHAT and FNYEAQ (reference sequence). The CDR3 sequence: CASSPGGPSQETQYF. The DNA for the CDR3 is TGTGCCAGCAGCCCGGGGGGACCCAGCCAAGAGACCCAGTACTTC.

This clone has a single count. This sequence joins TRBV6-1 and TRBJ1-5, with D unresolved. This CDR3 has 12 amino acids. Germline V CDR1 and CDR2: MNHNS, SASEGT. Trimming pared 2 bases from V and 4 bases from J, leaving 3 bases between. CDR3 loop: CASSELNQPQHF. The CDR3 DNA is TGTGCCAGCAGTGAACTTAATCAGCCCCAGCATTTT.

This clone was recorded once. In nucleotides, the CDR3 is TGCGCCAGCGGGGACTCCTATGGCTACACCTTC. Its protein is CASGDSYGYTF. V and J are TRBV10-2 and TRBJ1-2; a possible D gene is TRBD1 (5 bases). V dropped 8 bases and J dropped 4 bases, with 8 bases sitting between them. Germline CDR1 reads WSHSY; CDR2 reads SAAADI. This CDR3 comprises 11 residues.

The V call is TRBV6-1, the J call TRBJ1-5; the D gene is possibly TRBD1 (5 bases). Germline V CDR1 and CDR2: MNHNS, SASEGT. V gave up 1 base and J gave up 1 base, with 20 bases separating them. The CDR3 loop spans 19 amino acids. DNA for the CDR3: TGTGCCAGCAGTGAAGGGGGCAGGGTTCCCTTCCTAAGCAATCAGCCCCAGCATTTT. Translation gives CASSEGGRVPFLSNQPQHF.

The rearrangement links TRBV6-1 to TRBJ1-2; D remains ambiguous. V dropped 5 bases and J dropped 9 bases, with 19 bases sitting between them. Per germline, CDR1 MNHNS and CDR2 SASEGT. This CDR3 is 14 amino acids long. The CDR3, as DNA: TGTGCCAGCAGTTCCTATTCAGGTTCTTATCGCTACACCTTC. This sequence encodes CASSSYSGSYRYTF.

This clone was seen a handful of times. The J gene is TRBJ1-1, the V gene TRBV11-3, with TRBD1 matching 8 bases. The CDR3 covers 14 residues. In germline, CDR1 is SGHNT, CDR2 YENEEA. V shed 6 bases, J shed 5 bases, and the junction held 8 bases outside the gene matches. As DNA, the CDR3 is TGTGCCAGCAGTTCCGGCACAGGGGGAACTGAAGCTTTCTTT. Protein sequence: CASSSGTGGTEAFF.